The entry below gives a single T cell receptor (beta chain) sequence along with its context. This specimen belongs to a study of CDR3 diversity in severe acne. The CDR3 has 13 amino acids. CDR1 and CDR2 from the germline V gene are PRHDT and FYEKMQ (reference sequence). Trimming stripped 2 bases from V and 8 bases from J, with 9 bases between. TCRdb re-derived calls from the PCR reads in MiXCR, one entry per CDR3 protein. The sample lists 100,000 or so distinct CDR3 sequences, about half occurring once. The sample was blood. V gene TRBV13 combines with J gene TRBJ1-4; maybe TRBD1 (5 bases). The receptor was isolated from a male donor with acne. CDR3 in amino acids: CASSLRGDEKLFF. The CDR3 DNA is TGTGCCAGCAGCTTACGAGGGGACGAAAAACTGTTTTTT.